This TCR beta chain stems from a study of T cell repertoires in cytomegalovirus infection (dated by TCRdb to the late 2010s). Notes on the research overall: Because public TCR beta signatures pointed to carriage of CMV infection together with the matching HLA type, the HLA type of each donor mattered for the analysis.

Sequenced using an Illumina HiSeq 1500. TCRdb applied fastp at Q25 and MiXCR to the public reads, then kept only in-frame beta chains. Identical CDR3 proteins give one entry, which carries the most common genes and DNA. The sample table holds some 180,000 distinct CDR3 sequences, of which 17% were seen once. About 23% of the sample lies in the top ten. This clonotype has a single count. The clone's antigen remains unknown. A much larger clone lies one base from this, so it may be a read error. A read error is likely, as this CDR3 ends without the conserved phenylalanine or tryptophan. Overall results and qualifications from the work: The ex vivo response was dominated by HLA-C-restricted CMV-specific TCR beta clonotypes, which also provided the single most frequent clonotype in two of eight donors. Cumulative frequency of public TCR beta family members discriminated carriers of CMV infection plus the relevant HLA type in this cohort and an independent roughly 350-donor cohort.

Sequencing was performed on CD8+ T cells from PBMCs. The clonotype originates from a human donor in good health (CMV status not recorded). Some clones in this sample may be carry-over from other donors' samples.

The CDR3 protein sequence reads: CAWSVEGLADYNEQFL. The sequence in DNA is TGTGCCTGGAGTGTAGAGGGGCTAGCGGACTACAATGAGCAGTTCCTC. The chain is assembled from TRBV30 and TRBJ2-1, and TRBD2 matches 7 of the central bases. The germline V and J ends show losses of 0 bases and 3 bases respectively, and no gene match explains 8 bases of the junction. Taken from the germline V gene (reference sequence), the CDR1 and CDR2 loops are GTSNPN and SVGIG. The CDR3 length equals 16 residues, ends included. The kept DNA is CDR3 alone, 48 bases in frame from the first base.